The sequence of this T cell receptor (beta chain) was determined in a study of OX40 agonist ivuxolimab in advanced cancers. Study-wide context: The mean age was around 56 years, ranging from 23 to 79, with approximately 83% of participants male.

Remarks on this clone: The antigen is not known.

Overall study results and limits: Clonal expansion was among the lowest in partial responders at 0.1-3.0 mg/kg, especially CD8+.

The V end was cut by 5 bases, the J end by 3 bases, with 16 bases between. The CDR3 runs 15 residues. CDR1 SEHNR and CDR2 FQNEAQ come from the germline V gene (reference sequence). Repertoires were generated with immunoSEQ multiplex PCR, while TCRdb's copy carries only in-frame clones and drops some. The data contain 28,000 or so clones, just under 80% of them singletons. The material sequenced was CD4+ or CD8+ T cells sorted from blood, taken in a trial of the OX40 agonist ivuxolimab. The clonotype comes from an adult with an advanced solid tumor such as melanoma, head and neck, liver or kidney cancer. This chain links TRBV7-9 with TRBJ1-2; TRBD1 is a possible D gene (6 bases). The CDR3 protein is CASSNTKSGDYGYTF. CDR3 DNA: TGTGCCAGCAGCAACACAAAGTCAGGGGACTATGGCTACACCTTC.